The 29 T cell receptor beta chains below come from one sample, sequenced in a study of blood T cell repertoires in COVID-19. Produced via immunoSEQ multiplex PCR; TCRdb's table is partial and in-frame only. The sample holds 80,000 or so clones, roughly 84% seen once. Sequenced material: peripheral blood. The origin of the receptors is a man between 60 and 75 years old with COVID-19, enrolled during active disease.

The V call is TRBV3-1 (or the pseudogene TRBV3-2), the J call TRBJ2-2, with 14 bases that match TRBD2. This CDR3 has 18 amino acids. V lost 4 bases, J lost 4 bases, and 8 bases stayed unmatched. In germline, CDR1 is LGHDT, CDR2 YNNKEL (reference sequence). CDR3: CASSPRTSGGRFTGELFF. DNA of the CDR3: TGTGCCAGCAGCCCAAGGACTAGCGGGGGGAGGTTCACCGGGGAGCTGTTTTTT.

The CDR3 DNA sequence: TGTGCCAGCTCACCAGAGGGACTAGCTGGTTCCTACAATGAGCAGTTCTTC. Residues: CASSPEGLAGSYNEQFF. The chain uses TRBV18 and TRBJ2-1; TRBD2 matches 9 bases. There are 17 residues in the CDR3. The V and J ends lost 2 bases and 1 base, in that order; junction bases with no gene match: 6. Germline lookup yields CDR1 KGHSH and CDR2 LQKENI.

The CDR3 region is CASSWGGSGARQPQHF. CDR3 DNA sequence: TGTGCCAGCAGTTGGGGGGGGTCAGGGGCTCGGCAGCCCCAGCATTTT. The chain couples TRBV28 to TRBJ1-5; perhaps TRBD1 as D (6 bases). Trimming shortened V by 4 bases and J by 7 bases, and 20 bases separated the two germline ends. Germline CDR1 is MDHEN and CDR2 is SYDVKM. The CDR3 contains 16 residues.

CDR3 bases: TGTGCCAGCAGCCCACAGGGGGCGAACACCGGGGAGCTGTTTTTT. It encodes CASSPQGANTGELFF. This rearrangement joins TRBV7-3 to TRBJ2-2, with 8 nucleotides matching TRBD1. Per germline, CDR1 SGHTA and CDR2 FQGTGA. CDR3 size: 15 residues. V gave up 5 bases and J gave up 0 bases; unmatched junction bases: 2.

The gene calls are TRBV2 and TRBJ2-6, with 9 bases aligning to TRBD1. The V and J ends lost 6 bases and 3 bases, in that order; junction bases with no gene match: 9. Germline V gene lookup returns CDR1 SNHLY and CDR2 FYNNEI. The CDR3 loop spans 17 amino acids. CDR3 in amino acids: CASRRGTGNLGANVLTF. The CDR3 DNA is TGTGCCAGCAGGCGGGGGACAGGGAATCTTGGGGCCAACGTCCTGACTTTC.

This clone was seen once. The chain uses TRBV9 and TRBJ2-1; possible D gene TRBD1, 5 bases. This CDR3 is 15 amino acids long. Between the trimmed V and J ends, which lost 6 bases and 4 bases, there was a span of 17 bases. Germline V gene lookup returns CDR1 SGDLS and CDR2 YYNGEE. CDR3 coding DNA: TGTGCCAGCACCTCCCAGGGAACAAGATACAATGAGCAGTTCTTC. Amino acids: CASTSQGTRYNEQFF.

J is TRBJ2-7 and V is TRBV10-3; 9 nucleotides line up with TRBD2. Germline V gives CDR1 ENHRY, CDR2 SYGVKD. This CDR3 region has 13 residues. The J segment lost 3 bases and the V segment lost 7 bases, leaving 4 bases of the junction unmatched. The chain's CDR3 is CAIMAGGNYEQYF. CDR3 nucleotide sequence: TGTGCCATCATGGCGGGAGGGAACTACGAGCAGTACTTC.

The chain is built from TRBV5-1 and TRBJ2-1; 12 bases fit TRBD2. Germline-derived CDR1 and CDR2 are SGHRS and YFSETQ. Trimming at V came to 4 bases and at J to 4 bases, leaving 6 bases not matched to a gene. The CDR3 runs to 16 residues. The CDR3 loop is CASSPTSGGLYNEQFF. For the CDR3, the DNA is TGCGCCAGCAGCCCGACTAGCGGGGGCCTGTACAATGAGCAGTTCTTC.

The chain has TRBV7-9 and TRBJ2-1; 10 nucleotides line up with TRBD2. After removal of 5 bases from V and 8 bases from J, the junction contained 15 bases not matched to a gene. The CDR3 runs 17 residues. Per the germline V gene, CDR1 is SEHNR and CDR2 is FQNEAQ (reference sequence). In DNA form, the CDR3 reads TGTGCCAGCAGCCAAGCCCGGAGCGGGAGGGGTTTGGATGAGCAGTTCTTC. Residues: CASSQARSGRGLDEQFF.

The chain links TRBV6-5 to TRBJ2-2, with D possibly being TRBD2 (5 bases). V was pared by 4 bases and J by 4 bases, with 13 bases between. The CDR3 consists of 15 residues. CDR1 MNHEY and CDR2 SVGAGI come from the germline V gene. In DNA, the CDR3 is TGTGCCAGCAGTTCCGTTAGCGAGGGCACCGGGGAGCTGTTTTTT. This sequence encodes CASSSVSEGTGELFF.

The chain carries TRBV10-3 and TRBJ2-5, with 11 bases that match TRBD2. The CDR3 totals 17 residues. Looked up from germline, CDR1 is ENHRY and CDR2 is SYGVKD. V dropped 2 bases and J dropped 2; count of bases not matched to a gene: 7. In DNA form, the CDR3 reads TGTGCCATCAGTGAGGGTAGCGGGAGGGGTCGGCAAGAGACCCAGTACTTC. It specifies CAISEGSGRGRQETQYF.

The chain is built from TRBV2 and TRBJ2-2; weak D call: TRBD1 (6 bases). V gave up 3 bases and J gave up 5 bases, with 13 bases separating them. The CDR3 is made up of 15 amino acids. Germline assignment: CDR1 SNHLY and CDR2 FYNNEI. CDR3: CASSEAGAQTGELFF. The CDR3 DNA reads as TGTGCCAGCAGTGAGGCAGGGGCGCAGACCGGGGAGCTGTTTTTT.

The chain combines TRBV7-7 with TRBJ2-2; D perhaps matches TRBD2 (5 bases). CDR1 is SSHAT, CDR2 FNYEAQ, per germline (reference sequence). The CDR3 consists of 16 residues. Between the trimmed V and J ends, which lost 5 bases and 7 bases, there was a span of 20 bases. The CDR3 loop reads CASSPRGPAEYGELFF. In nucleotides, the CDR3 is TGTGCCAGCAGCCCCCGTGGACCAGCGGAGTACGGGGAGCTGTTTTTT.

In its sample, this clone was seen once. The chain uses TRBV3-1 (or the pseudogene TRBV3-2) and TRBJ2-5, with D unresolved. The CDR3 runs to 14 residues. Germline values: CDR1 LGHDT, CDR2 YNNKEL (reference sequence). V dropped 1 base and J dropped 5 bases, with 11 bases sitting between them. The CDR3 region has the DNA TGTGCCAGCAGCCAAGGGGCAGGTGAGGAGACCCAGTACTTC. Its protein product is CASSQGAGEETQYF.

J is TRBJ2-7 and V is TRBV6-1; D might be TRBD1 (5 bases). Germline CDR1 reads MNHNS; CDR2 reads SASEGT. This CDR3 region has 15 residues. Deletions cut 1 base from V and 0 bases from J, with 10 bases between. This CDR3 reads CASSEGSGFSYEQYF. CDR3 nucleotide sequence: TGTGCCAGCAGTGAAGGATCAGGGTTCTCCTACGAGCAGTACTTC.

This sequence joins TRBV7-2 and TRBJ2-1; possible D gene TRBD2, 7 bases. The CDR3 has 17 residues. The germline gives CDR1 SGHTA, CDR2 FQGNSA. The ends were cut back, 2 bases at V and 8 bases at J, with 22 bases in the middle. DNA for the CDR3: TGTGCCAGCAGCTTAAGACTGGGGGGCGGGAGTTTGGATGAGCAGTTCTTC. Translated, it gives CASSLRLGGGSLDEQFF.

The gene calls are TRBV19 and TRBJ2-1, with TRBD2 matching over 14 bases. Germline assignment: CDR1 LNHDA and CDR2 SQIVND (reference sequence). The CDR3 is made up of 16 amino acids. The trim removed 4 bases at V and 7 bases at J, leaving 6 bases unmatched. The CDR3 loop reads CASSTRTSGRWNEQFF. The CDR3 bases are TGTGCCAGTAGTACCAGGACTAGCGGGAGGTGGAATGAGCAGTTCTTC.

The table lists this clone with a count of one. V and J are TRBV12-3 or TRBV12-4 and TRBJ2-7, with a tentative D call TRBD2 (5 bases). The CDR3 consists of 13 residues. V was trimmed by 1 base and J by 6 bases, leaving 10 bases between them. This CDR3 reads CASSLVASIEQYF. The CDR3 DNA follows: TGTGCCAGCAGTTTAGTGGCTAGCATCGAGCAGTACTTC.

This clone occurred once. This rearrangement joins TRBV5-4 to TRBJ2-7; D is possibly TRBD2 (5 bases). Germline loops: CDR1 SGHNT, CDR2 YYREEE (reference sequence). Trimming took 0 bases from V and 2 from J, leaving 12 bases between them. The length of the CDR3 is 15 residues. Here the CDR3 reads CASSLGWEPTYEQYF. In DNA, the CDR3 is TGTGCCAGCAGCTTGGGCTGGGAGCCGACCTACGAGCAGTACTTC.

The gene calls are TRBV5-1 and TRBJ2-1; the D gene is possibly TRBD2 (6 bases). Between the trimmed V and J ends, which lost 4 bases and 3 bases, there was a span of 11 bases. CDR1 SGHRS and CDR2 YFSETQ come from the germline V gene. The CDR3 consists of 14 residues. The CDR3 protein is CASSPGGGYNEQFF. CDR3 bases: TGCGCCAGCAGCCCCGGGGGTGGCTACAATGAGCAGTTCTTC.

The chain employs TRBV5-5 and TRBJ1-2; unclear D gene. The germline V gene encodes CDR1 SGHKS and CDR2 YYEKEE (reference sequence). This CDR3 has 15 amino acids. V was cut by 4 bases and J by 7 bases, with 20 bases left in between. CDR3 coding DNA: TGTGCCAGCAGCCTCTGGGAGGAGGCTGTCAGTGGCTACACCTTC. It translates to CASSLWEEAVSGYTF.

V is TRBV9 and J is TRBJ2-1; 12 bases are a match to TRBD2. The CDR3 length is 18 residues. Germline V gives CDR1 SGDLS, CDR2 YYNGEE. J was trimmed by 3 bases and V by 3 bases; bases with no gene match: 10. CDR3 protein: CASSARWTSGVLYNEQFF. The CDR3 DNA follows: TGTGCCAGCAGCGCGCGCTGGACTAGCGGGGTTCTCTACAATGAGCAGTTCTTC.

The chain links TRBV30 to TRBJ1-5, with no clear D. CDR3 length: 15 amino acids. CDR1 is GTSNPN, CDR2 SVGIG, per germline (reference sequence). Trimming removed 0 bases at V and 10 bases at J, with 19 bases between. The CDR3 sequence is CAWSVLDSANRPQHF. The CDR3, as DNA: TGTGCCTGGAGTGTACTCGACTCCGCGAACCGTCCCCAGCATTTT.

This clone was seen a few times. The chain combines TRBV7-3 with TRBJ1-3; maybe TRBD1 (6 bases). Germline CDR1 and CDR2: SGHTA and FQGTGA. The CDR3 covers 13 residues. Trimming removed 5 bases at V and 4 bases at J, with 9 bases between. The CDR3 DNA is TGTGCCAGCAGCCAACAGGGAGGAAACACCATATATTTT. Translated: CASSQQGGNTIYF.

The chain couples TRBV28 to TRBJ1-2, with D maybe TRBD1 (5 bases). V lost 3 bases, J lost 8 bases, and 13 bases lay in between. The CDR3 consists of 13 residues. Per the germline V gene, CDR1 is MDHEN and CDR2 is SYDVKM. Here the CDR3 DNA reads TGTGCCAGCAGTTTTAGGAGGGGTAGCGGCTACACCTTC. Protein product: CASSFRRGSGYTF.

This sequence joins TRBV6-5 and TRBJ1-2; TRBD1 matches 9 bases. V lost 2 bases to trimming and J lost 4 bases; unmatched junction nucleotides: 5. CDR1 and CDR2 from the germline V gene are MNHEY and SVGAGI. The CDR3 has 15 amino acids. CDR3: CASSYQGQGSYGYTF. The DNA of the CDR3 is TGTGCCAGCAGTTACCAAGGACAGGGGAGCTATGGCTACACCTTC.

The chain combines TRBV5-6 with TRBJ2-7; D may be TRBD1 (6 bases). V was shortened by 3 bases and J by 1 base, with 14 bases between the two germline ends. The V gene's germline CDR1 is SGHDT and CDR2 YYEEEE. The CDR3 is made up of 15 amino acids. CDR3 sequence (DNA): TGTGCCAGCAGCTGGGGTCTCAGGGGATCCTACGAGCAGTACTTC. This encodes CASSWGLRGSYEQYF. Full variable domain (missing parts from reference TRBV5-6 and TRBJ2-7): DAGVTQSPTHLIKTRGQQVTLRCSPKSGHDTVSWYQQALGQGPQFIFQYYEEEERQRGNFPDRFSGHQFPNYSSELNVNALLLGDSALYLCASSWGLRGSYEQYFGPGTRLTVT.

The gene calls are TRBV3-1 (or the pseudogene TRBV3-2) and TRBJ1-1; D remains unclear. The V end was cut by 4 bases, the J end by 7 bases, with 10 bases between. Germline values: CDR1 LGHDT, CDR2 YNNKEL (reference sequence). This CDR3 region has 12 residues. This CDR3 reads CASSRSGDEAFF. CDR3 coding DNA: TGTGCCAGCAGCCGTTCTGGAGATGAAGCTTTCTTT.

The chain joins TRBV18 to TRBJ1-4, with D hard to call. V lost 4 bases and J lost 8, with 20 bases in between. Germline V CDR1 and CDR2: KGHSH, LQKENI. This CDR3 is built from 16 residues. The chain's CDR3 is CASSRTQRELREKLFF. The DNA for the CDR3 is TGTGCCAGCTCACGAACCCAGAGGGAATTACGCGAAAAACTGTTTTTT.